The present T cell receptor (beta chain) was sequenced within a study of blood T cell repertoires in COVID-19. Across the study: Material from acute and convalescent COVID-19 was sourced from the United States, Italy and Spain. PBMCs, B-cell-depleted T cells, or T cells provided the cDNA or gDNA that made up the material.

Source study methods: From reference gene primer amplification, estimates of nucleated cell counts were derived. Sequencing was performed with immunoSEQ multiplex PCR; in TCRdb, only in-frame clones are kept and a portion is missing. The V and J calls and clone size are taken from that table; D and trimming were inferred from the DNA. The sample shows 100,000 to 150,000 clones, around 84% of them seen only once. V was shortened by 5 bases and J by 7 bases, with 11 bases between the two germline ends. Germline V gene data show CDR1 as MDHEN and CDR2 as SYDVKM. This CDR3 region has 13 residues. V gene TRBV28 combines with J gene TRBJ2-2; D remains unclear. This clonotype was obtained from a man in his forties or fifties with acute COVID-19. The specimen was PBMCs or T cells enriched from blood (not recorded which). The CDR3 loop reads CASSTINGGELFF. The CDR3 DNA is TGTGCCAGCAGTACGATAAACGGCGGGGAGCTGTTTTTT.